Listed below are T cell receptor beta chains from one sample, sequenced in a study of T cell clonotyping in hematopoietic cell transplantation. Method: immunoSEQ multiplex PCR; TCRdb's copy keeps in-frame clones and lacks some. The sample lists 25,000 to 30,000 clones; 93% were seen once. Here the sequenced sample was peripheral blood mononuclear cells, taken before stem cell transplant. All receptors come from a man aged 45-65 years with acute myeloid leukemia. Some clones in this sample may be carry-over from other donors' samples. The CDR3 runs from the conserved cysteine through the conserved F or W. The D gene is left open where the match is weak. Size tells how often a clone was seen (once, few, many) or the class of an expanded clone, and some rows leave it out.

clone_size,d_call,v_call,j_call,cdr3_nt,cdr3_aa
NA,TRBD1,TRBV9,TRBJ2-7,TGTGCCAGCAGCGTAGCAGGGACAGCTTCCTACGAGCAGTACTTC,CASSVAGTASYEQYF
NA,NA,TRBV21-1,TRBJ1-3,TGTGCCAGCAGCAAAGATGCGTTTAGCTCTGGAAACACCATATATTTT,CASSKDAFSSGNTIYF
few,NA,TRBV5-6,TRBJ1-5,TGTGCCAGCAGCGCCCGGACAGCCCCCTATCAGCCCCAGCATTTT,CASSARTAPYQPQHF
NA,NA,TRBV7-6,TRBJ1-4,TGTGCCAGCAGCCCCCGCAGGGGCGTTGAAAAACTGTTTTTT,CASSPRRGVEKLFF
NA,TRBD2,TRBV7-8,TRBJ2-5,TGTGCCAGCAGTTTCGCACTAGCGGGCTATTTACCCCCTGAAGGGGAGACCCAGTACTTC,CASSFALAGYLPPEGETQYF
NA,NA,TRBV5-4,TRBJ2-1,TGTGCCAGCCGGGAAATTTCCTACAATGAGCAGTTCTTC,CASREISYNEQFF
NA,NA,TRBV19,TRBJ2-3,TGTGCCAGTAGAGGCAGGGGACCTTTGGATACGCAGTATTTT,CASRGRGPLDTQYF
NA,TRBD1,TRBV7-2,TRBJ1-1,TGTGCCAGCAGCATCGCCCAGGGGGACACTGAAGCTTTCTTT,CASSIAQGDTEAFF
NA,TRBD2,TRBV27,TRBJ2-1,TGTGCCAGCAGTTTATCGGGACTAGCGGGAGGGGGAGTTAGGACTTACAATGAGCAGTTCTTC,CASSLSGLAGGGVRTYNEQFF
NA,NA,TRBV7-2,TRBJ1-5,TGTGCCAGCAGCACCTCGGGGGGGCAGCCCCAGCATTTT,CASSTSGGQPQHF
NA,NA,TRBV7-6,TRBJ1-6,TGTGCCAGCAGCTTAGAGGGGGGTTCACCCCTCCACTTT,CASSLEGGSPLHF
NA,NA,TRBV6-5,TRBJ2-7,TGTGCCAGCAGTTACTCTGTGGTGAGGGGATACGAGCAGTACTTC,CASSYSVVRGYEQYF
NA,NA,TRBV5-8,TRBJ1-6,TGTGCCAGCAGCCTAATGGGAGGTCCCCTCCACTTT,CASSLMGGPLHF
NA,NA,TRBV7-2,TRBJ1-3,TGTGCCAGCAACTCCCACCCAGGAAACACCATATATTTT,CASNSHPGNTIYF
NA,NA,TRBV7-2,TRBJ2-1,TGTGCCAGCAGCTTAGCCCGAAACAATGAGCAGTTCTTC,CASSLARNNEQFF
NA,TRBD2,TRBV13,TRBJ2-2,TGTGCCAGCAGCCAAATAGCGGGAGGGCCGACCGGGGAGCTGTTTTTT,CASSQIAGGPTGELFF
NA,NA,TRBV9,TRBJ2-1,TGTGCCAGCAGCCAAGGGAATCGGGGCTACAATGAGCAGTTCTTC,CASSQGNRGYNEQFF
NA,TRBD1,TRBV19,TRBJ1-4,TGTGCCACGTCGGGACAGGGGCTGAATGAAAAACTGTTTTTT,CATSGQGLNEKLFF
NA,NA,TRBV4-3,TRBJ2-5,TGCGCCAGCAGCCAAGATTTGGGACAAGAGACCCAGTACTTC,CASSQDLGQETQYF
NA,TRBD1,TRBV7-9,TRBJ2-7,TGTGCCAGCAGCTCCGGGACAGGGGGCTACGAGCAGTACTTC,CASSSGTGGYEQYF
NA,TRBD1,TRBV5-1,TRBJ1-1,TGCGCCAGCCGGGGACAGGGTACGAACACTGAAGCTTTCTTT,CASRGQGTNTEAFF
NA,TRBD1,TRBV6-1,TRBJ1-6,TGTGCCAGCAGTGGTGGTGAACAGGGGAAACGACCCCTCCACTTT,CASSGGEQGKRPLHF
NA,NA,TRBV5-1,TRBJ1-1,TGCGCCAGCAGCCCGGGGAGGGAAGCTTTCTTT,CASSPGREAFF
NA,NA,TRBV19,TRBJ1-5,TGTGCCAGTAGTACCCCAAGGAGCCCCCATCAGCCCCAGCATTTT,CASSTPRSPHQPQHF
NA,NA,TRBV5-4,TRBJ1-2,TGTGCCAGCAGCTTGAAGGGGGGCGGCTATGGCTACACCTTC,CASSLKGGGYGYTF
NA,NA,TRBV27,TRBJ1-5,TGTGCCAGCAGTTTAAACAGGGAACAGCCCCAGCATTTT,CASSLNREQPQHF